The clone carrying this T cell receptor (beta chain) came up a few times. Library preparation (for TCRbeta) was performed with unique molecular identifiers. MiXCR, run by TCRdb on the PCR reads, gives a single entry per CDR3 protein. The sample shows roughly 400,000 distinct CDR3 sequences, roughly 21% of them seen only once. This record comes from a study of T-cell reconstitution after alpha-beta-depleted transplantation in children. Germline values: CDR1 SGHNT, CDR2 YYREEE (reference sequence). V shed 2 bases and J shed 6 bases, with 12 bases lying between them. The CDR3 runs 14 residues. This clonotype originated in a human donor who donated a stem cell graft to a child with acute myeloid leukemia. The source was PBMCs from the stem cell graft donor, collected from the stem cell graft. This chain connects TRBV5-4 to TRBJ2-1; D gene ambiguous. The CDR3 sequence is CASSFRAPSNEQFF. The CDR3 DNA sequence: TGTGCCAGCAGCTTCCGGGCCCCTTCCAATGAGCAGTTCTTC.